This T cell receptor (beta chain) derives from a study of T cell changes during pregnancy in multiple sclerosis. This CDR3 is 14 amino acids long. V lost 2 bases to trimming and J lost 3 bases; unmatched junction nucleotides: 2. Germline loops: CDR1 MNHNY, CDR2 SVGAGI (reference sequence). Profiled with immunoSEQ multiplex PCR; TCRdb holds only in-frame clones, not every one. The sample shows about 50,000 clones, about 92% of them seen only once. The sequence came from a female donor with multiple sclerosis, enrolled in a pregnancy study. Sequenced material: CD4+ T cells from peripheral blood mononuclear cells, taken in the third trimester of pregnancy. The chain employs TRBV6-6 and TRBJ2-5, with TRBD2 identical over 8 bases. CDR3 sequence (DNA): TGTGCCAGCAGTTACCCGCGGGAGGAAGAGACCCAGTACTTC. It codes for CASSYPREEETQYF.